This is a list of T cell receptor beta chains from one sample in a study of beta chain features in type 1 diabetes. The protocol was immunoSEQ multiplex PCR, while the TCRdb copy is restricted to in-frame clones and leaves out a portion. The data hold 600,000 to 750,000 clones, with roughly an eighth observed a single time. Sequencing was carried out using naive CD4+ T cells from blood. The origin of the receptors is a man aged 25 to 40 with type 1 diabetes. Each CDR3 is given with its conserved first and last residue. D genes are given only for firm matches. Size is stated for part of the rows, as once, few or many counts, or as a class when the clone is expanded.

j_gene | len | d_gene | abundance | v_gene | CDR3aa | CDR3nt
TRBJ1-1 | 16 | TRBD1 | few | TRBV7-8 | CASSLRQGARNTEAFF | TGTGCCAGCAGCTTGCGGCAGGGGGCTAGAAACACTGAAGCTTTCTTT
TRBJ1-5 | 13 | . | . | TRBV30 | CAWSVRDFQPQHF | TGTGCCTGGAGTGTACGGGATTTTCAGCCCCAGCATTTT
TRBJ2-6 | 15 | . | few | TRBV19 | CASSIGGTGANVLTF | TGTGCCAGTAGTATTGGGGGTACAGGGGCCAACGTCCTGACTTTC
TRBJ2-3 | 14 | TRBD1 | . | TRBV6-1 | CASDQDRGHGGQYF | TGTGCCAGCGACCAGGACAGGGGACACGGTGGGCAGTATTTT
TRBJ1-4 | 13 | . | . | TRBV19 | CASLGQNNEKLFF | TGTGCCAGCCTGGGACAAAATAATGAAAAACTGTTTTTT
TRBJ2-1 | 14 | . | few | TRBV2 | CASSRDASYNEQFF | TGTGCCAGCAGCCGGGACGCCTCCTACAATGAGCAGTTCTTC
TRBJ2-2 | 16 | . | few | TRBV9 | CASSVDESFYTGELFF | TGTGCCAGCAGCGTAGATGAGAGTTTCTACACCGGGGAGCTGTTTTTT
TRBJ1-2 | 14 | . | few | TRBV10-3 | CAISESRDLYGYTF | TGTGCCATCAGTGAGTCCAGGGACCTCTATGGCTACACCTTC
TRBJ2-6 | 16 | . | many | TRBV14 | CASSQVIGAGANVLTF | TGTGCCAGCAGCCAAGTAATCGGAGCTGGGGCCAACGTCCTGACTTTC
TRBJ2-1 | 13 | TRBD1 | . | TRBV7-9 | CASSLRQGHEQFF | TGTGCCAGCAGCCTAAGACAGGGGCATGAGCAGTTCTTC
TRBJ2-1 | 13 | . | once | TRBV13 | CASSLGLAALLFF | TGTGCCAGCAGCTTAGGCCTGGCAGCCCTCCTGTTCTTC
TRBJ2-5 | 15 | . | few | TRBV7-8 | CASSLARGPQETQYF | TGTGCCAGCAGCTTGGCCAGGGGCCCTCAAGAGACCCAGTACTTC
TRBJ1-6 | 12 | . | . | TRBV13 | CASSLEGSPLHF | TGTGCCAGCAGCTTAGAGGGTTCACCCCTCCACTTT
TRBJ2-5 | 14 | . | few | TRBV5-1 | CASSLLARQETQYF | TGCGCCAGCAGCTTGCTAGCCAGACAAGAGACCCAGTACTTC
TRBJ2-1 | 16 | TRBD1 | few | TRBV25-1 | CASSDATGTGLNEQFF | TGTGCCAGCAGTGATGCGACCGGGACAGGGTTGAATGAGCAGTTCTTC
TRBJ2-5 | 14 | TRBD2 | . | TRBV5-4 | CASSLAGGSETQYF | TGTGCCAGCAGTTTAGCGGGGGGGTCAGAGACCCAGTACTTC